The present T cell receptor (beta chain) was sequenced within a study of T cell responses to AZD1222 COVID-19 vaccine. General study points: The donor cohort was predominantly white British with a female majority, and clonal diversity may have been underestimated. Baseline serostatus was positive in only a handful of AZD1222 recipients. Sampled repertoires all dated from after the peak T cell response.

V shed 7 bases, J shed 4 bases, and the junction held 14 bases outside the gene matches. Germline CDR1 SNHLY, CDR2 FYNNEI. There are 17 residues in the CDR3. Remarks on this clone: The antigen is not known.

Measured with immunoSEQ multiplex PCR; TCRdb has only the in-frame clones, and not every one. The table shows some 99,000 clones, with roughly 90% occurring only once. Second doses were pooled across both intervals (about 4 or about 12 weeks). The sequences come from peripheral blood, collected 28 days after the second AZD1222 dose. V gene TRBV2 combines with J gene TRBJ2-1, with 9 bases identical to TRBD2. The sequence was collected from an adult who received the AZD1222 COVID-19 vaccine. CDR3 loop: CASKFGSGRSRYNEQFF. The CDR3 DNA reads as TGTGCCAGCAAATTTGGGAGCGGGAGGTCCCGTTACAATGAGCAGTTCTTC.